Following are 27 T cell receptor beta chains from one sample sequenced in a study of blood T cell repertoires in COVID-19. Measured with immunoSEQ multiplex PCR; TCRdb has only the in-frame clones, and not every one. The sample lists a few hundred thousand clones; roughly 87% were seen once. Sequenced sample: PBMCs or T cells enriched from blood (not recorded which). Receptors originate from a woman aged 50 to 60 who had recovered from COVID-19.

V gene TRBV27 combines with J gene TRBJ1-2, with 9 bases that match TRBD1. V lost 2 bases, J lost 4 bases, and 8 bases stayed unmatched. In germline, CDR1 is MNHEY, CDR2 SMNVEV (reference sequence). The CDR3 has 16 amino acids. CDR3 residues: CASSLRPGQGGYGYTF. The CDR3 coding sequence is TGTGCCAGCAGTTTACGCCCGGGACAGGGTGGCTATGGCTACACCTTC.

The chain joins TRBV2 to TRBJ1-2; D gene uncertain. Germline V gene lookup returns CDR1 SNHLY and CDR2 FYNNEI. V dropped 7 bases and J dropped 6 bases, with 18 bases sitting between them. This CDR3 region has 14 residues. As DNA, the CDR3 is TGTGCCAGCACCGCGACACTAGCCGGGGATGGCTACACCTTC. This sequence encodes CASTATLAGDGYTF.

The chain has TRBV30 and TRBJ2-2; D gene ambiguous. Germline V gene lookup returns CDR1 GTSNPN and CDR2 SVGIG (reference sequence). There are 13 residues in the CDR3. With 0 bases removed from V and 5 bases from J, the gap between germline ends came to 7 bases. In DNA form, the CDR3 reads TGTGCCTGGAGTGTTATGGAGACCGGGGAGCTGTTTTTT. Protein product: CAWSVMETGELFF.

This chain joins TRBV5-6 and TRBJ1-4; 8 bases map to TRBD1. Unmatched junction bases numbered 9, after V lost 4 bases and J lost 13 bases. This CDR3 comprises 13 residues. The V gene's germline CDR1 is SGHDT and CDR2 YYEEEE. The CDR3 DNA is TGTGCCAGCAGCGTGGGACAGGTTGAGAGACTGTTTTTT. It translates to CASSVGQVERLFF.

This clone was picked up a small number of times. The identical CDR3 is also encoded by other nucleotide sequences in the sample. The V call is TRBV18, the J call TRBJ1-1; possible D gene TRBD1, 5 bases. V was pared by 3 bases and J by 1 base, with 12 bases between. Germline values: CDR1 KGHSH, CDR2 LQKENI. The CDR3 sequence is 15 residues long. CDR3 sequence (DNA): TGTGCCAGCTCACCCGACCGGGGGAGGAACACTGAAGCTTTCTTT. Protein product: CASSPDRGRNTEAFF.

This clone was detected only once. Within the sample, other DNA sequences also encode this same CDR3. The V call is TRBV5-1, the J call TRBJ1-2; the match to TRBD1 covers 7 bases. The CDR3 extends over 13 amino acids. Germline-derived CDR1 and CDR2 are SGHRS and YFSETQ. Trimming took 0 bases from V and 4 from J; bases not matched to a gene: 0. CDR3 DNA: TGCGCCAGCAGCTTGGACAGGGGCTATGGCTACACCTTC. Translating gives CASSLDRGYGYTF. Looking up the rest from reference TRBV5-1 and TRBJ1-2 gives the full variable domain: KAGVTQTPRYLIKTRGQQVTLSCSPISGHRSVSWYQQTPGQGLQFLFEYFSETQRNKGNFPGRFSGRQFSNSRSEMNVSTLELGDSALYLCASSLDRGYGYTFGSGTRLTVV.

The gene calls are TRBV30 and TRBJ2-1, with 7 bases aligning to TRBD2. The CDR3 has 14 amino acids. Germline assignment: CDR1 GTSNPN and CDR2 SVGIG (reference sequence). V was pared by 4 bases and J by 3 bases, with 6 bases of the junction left unmatched. The DNA for the CDR3 is TGTGCCTGGATCAATAGGACTAGCTACAATGAGCAGTTCTTC. It translates to CAWINRTSYNEQFF.

The rearrangement uses TRBV5-1 and TRBJ2-7; tentative D call: TRBD2 (6 bases). This CDR3 contains 13 residues. The V end lost 3 bases, the J end lost 2 bases, and 9 bases lay between the germline ends. The germline V gene has CDR1 SGHRS and CDR2 YFSETQ. The CDR3 is CASSWSGAYEQYF. The CDR3 region has the DNA TGCGCCAGCAGCTGGTCGGGGGCCTACGAGCAGTACTTC.

This clone was seen only a few times. The chain recombines TRBV18 with TRBJ1-1; the D is unclear. The germline gives CDR1 KGHSH, CDR2 LQKENI. The CDR3 spans 16 residues. V lost 0 bases to trimming and J lost 0 bases, with 11 bases between them. CDR3 nucleotide sequence: TGTGCCAGCTCACCACCCGTATCAGAAATGAACACTGAAGCTTTCTTT. Amino acid sequence: CASSPPVSEMNTEAFF.

V gene TRBV4-1 combines with J gene TRBJ2-3, with TRBD2 matching over 7 bases. The CDR3 contains 15 residues. The ends lost 6 bases at V and 1 base at J; junction bases unmatched: 7. The germline gives CDR1 MGHRA, CDR2 YSYEKL. The chain's CDR3 is CASRTSGERTDTQYF. The CDR3, as DNA: TGCGCCAGCAGAACAAGCGGGGAGCGCACAGATACGCAGTATTTT.

CDR3 bases: TGCGCCAGCAGCCAAGATCTAGCGGGAGACCAGTTCTTC. Amino acids: CASSQDLAGDQFF. This chain links TRBV4-1 with TRBJ2-1, with 10 bases matching TRBD2. The V gene's germline CDR1 is MGHRA and CDR2 YSYEKL. Unmatched junction bases numbered 3, after V lost 0 bases and J lost 13 bases. This CDR3 contains 13 residues.

The CDR3 nucleotides are TGTGCCAGCAGTTATACTCCCCCGGGAGGCCTCTACGAGCAGTACTTC. As protein: CASSYTPPGGLYEQYF. V usage is TRBV6-2 or TRBV6-3 and J usage is TRBJ2-7, with TRBD2 matching over 7 bases. The CDR3 contains 16 residues. J was trimmed by 3 bases and V by 3 bases; bases with no gene match: 11. Looked up from germline, CDR1 is MNHEY and CDR2 is SVGEGT.

This clone occurred once. This chain connects TRBV6-5 to TRBJ1-1; D is undetermined. Germline V gene sequence: CDR1 MNHEY, CDR2 SVGAGI. This CDR3 has 10 residues. V lost 6 bases and J 3 bases, leaving 2 bases between the germline ends. The CDR3, as DNA: TGTGCCAGCAGCTACACTGAAGCTTTCTTT. Amino acids: CASSYTEAFF.

The V gene is TRBV9, the J gene TRBJ1-1; maybe TRBD1 (5 bases). This CDR3 contains 14 residues. Looked up from germline, CDR1 is SGDLS and CDR2 is YYNGEE. Trimming took 4 bases from V and 7 from J, leaving 17 bases between them. The DNA of the CDR3 is TGTGCCAGCAGCCGAACGGGGGGGGACGGTGAAGCTTTCTTT. The encoded protein is CASSRTGGDGEAFF. Supplemented by reference TRBV9 and TRBJ1-1, the full variable domain reads DSGVTQTPKHLITATGQRVTLRCSPRSGDLSVYWYQQSLDQGLQFLIQYYNGEERAKGNILERFSAQQFPDLHSELNLSSLELGDSALYFCASSRTGGDGEAFFGQGTRLTVV.

This sequence joins TRBV5-1 and TRBJ2-3, with 7 bases that match TRBD2. The CDR3 is 16 amino acids. CDR1 SGHRS and CDR2 YFSETQ come from the germline V gene. V was clipped by 0 bases and J by 7 bases; unmatched bases: 11. This CDR3 reads CASSLEVGGPRNTQYF. For the CDR3, the DNA is TGCGCCAGCAGCTTGGAGGTGGGAGGGCCTAGGAATACGCAGTATTTT.

CDR3 residues: CATSIGGGLLNEQFF. The CDR3 bases are TGTGCCACCAGCATTGGAGGGGGCCTCCTCAATGAGCAGTTCTTC. The J gene is TRBJ2-1, the V gene TRBV15; TRBD1 is a possible D gene (7 bases). Germline V gives CDR1 LNHNV, CDR2 YYDKDF (reference sequence). V lost 4 bases, J lost 6 bases, and 16 bases lay in between. The CDR3 totals 15 residues.

The gene calls are TRBV25-1 and TRBJ1-1, with TRBD1 matching over 9 bases. V gave up 4 bases and J gave up 5 bases; unmatched junction bases: 11. The CDR3 has 16 amino acids. Germline CDR1 reads MGHDK; CDR2 reads SYGVNS. The CDR3 region has the DNA TGTGCCAGCAGTGCCTACAGGGGGCGCGGGTGGACTGAAGCTTTCTTT. Amino acid sequence: CASSAYRGRGWTEAFF.

This clone was recorded a few times. V and J are TRBV6-1 and TRBJ1-5; D is possibly TRBD1 (5 bases). Germline V lookup: CDR1 MNHNS, CDR2 SASEGT. V was trimmed by 2 bases and J by 7 bases, leaving 15 bases between them. This CDR3 has 15 amino acids. DNA of the CDR3: TGTGCCAGCAGTGAATCAGGGTTCGCGTCACAGCCCCAGCATTTT. As protein: CASSESGFASQPQHF.

The chain has TRBV9 and TRBJ2-2, with D tentatively TRBD2 (6 bases). The germline CDR1 and CDR2 sequences are SGDLS and YYNGEE. The CDR3 has 16 amino acids. Trimming left V 0 bases short and J 2 bases short, with 11 bases between. DNA of the CDR3: TGTGCCAGCAGCGTAGCTCCCGGGGGTAACACCGGGGAGCTGTTTTTT. Protein product: CASSVAPGGNTGELFF.

The chain uses TRBV2 and TRBJ2-2, with 7 bases lining up with TRBD1. Trimming at V came to 6 bases and at J to 6 bases, leaving 7 bases not matched to a gene. Germline CDR1 SNHLY, CDR2 FYNNEI. This CDR3 has 14 amino acids. The CDR3 DNA reads TGTGCCAGCAGATCGGACAGGAGACCCGGGGAGCTGTTTTTT. Translating it yields CASRSDRRPGELFF.

This clone was seen only a few times. The chain uses TRBV5-4 and TRBJ2-4, with 9 nucleotides matching TRBD1. Germline V CDR1 and CDR2: SGHNT, YYREEE (reference sequence). Trimming removed 4 bases from V and 7 bases from J; junction bases left unmatched: 6. The CDR3 sequence is 14 residues long. The CDR3 nucleotides read TGTGCCAGCAGCAACCCGGGACAGGGCAACATTCAGTACTTC. Translation: CASSNPGQGNIQYF.

This chain links TRBV5-1 with TRBJ2-7; a weak D match, TRBD2 (6 bases). The CDR3 has 16 residues. Germline V gene sequence: CDR1 SGHRS, CDR2 YFSETQ. The V end was cut by 3 bases, the J end by 6 bases, with 22 bases between. The CDR3 nucleotides read TGCGCCAGCAGCTGGGGAGGCGGCAGGGTTACCTCCGAGCAGTACTTC. Translating gives CASSWGGGRVTSEQYF.

The chain carries TRBV7-2 and TRBJ2-5; TRBD2 agrees at 14 bases. This CDR3 is 15 amino acids long. Unmatched junction bases numbered 4, after V lost 5 bases and J lost 5 bases. Per germline, CDR1 SGHTA and CDR2 FQGNSA. The CDR3 protein is CASSQGLAGVETQYF. CDR3 coding DNA: TGTGCCAGCAGCCAGGGACTAGCGGGAGTCGAGACCCAGTACTTC. The full variable domain, rest sourced from reference TRBV7-2 and TRBJ2-5, is GAGVSQSPSNKVTEKGKDVELRCDPISGHTALYWYRQSLGQGLEFLIYFQGNSAPDKSGLPSDRFSAERTGGSVSTLTIQRTQQEDSAVYLCASSQGLAGVETQYFGPGTRLLVL.

V gene TRBV5-4 combines with J gene TRBJ2-1; TRBD2 agrees at 7 bases. The CDR3 sequence is 16 residues long. Germline-derived CDR1 and CDR2 are SGHNT and YYREEE (reference sequence). J lost 0 bases, V lost 4 bases, and 7 bases had no gene match. CDR3 bases: TGTGCCAGCAGCCGCGGCCCTAGCGGCTCCTACAATGAGCAGTTCTTC. Encoded protein: CASSRGPSGSYNEQFF.

The chain links TRBV2 to TRBJ1-5, with D uncertain. This CDR3 contains 14 residues. Trimming pared 5 bases from V and 3 bases from J, leaving 11 bases between. Germline values: CDR1 SNHLY, CDR2 FYNNEI. Here the CDR3 reads CASSPLVNNQPQHF. The CDR3 region has the DNA TGTGCCAGCAGTCCGCTAGTTAACAATCAGCCCCAGCATTTT.

This clone was counted between two and nine times. The chain joins TRBV4-2 to TRBJ2-1; the match to TRBD2 covers 8 bases. This CDR3 comprises 19 residues. Germline CDR1 reads LGHNA; CDR2 reads YNFKEQ. The ends lost 0 bases at V and 4 bases at J; junction bases unmatched: 14. The CDR3 bases are TGTGCCAGCAGCCAAGATATTCAGGCGGCGGGGGGTACTTACAATGAGCAGTTCTTC. Its translation is CASSQDIQAAGGTYNEQFF.

The chain employs TRBV29-1 and TRBJ1-1; D unresolved. The CDR3 covers 14 residues. The V and J ends lost 5 bases and 6 bases respectively, with 19 bases between them. CDR1 is SQVTM and CDR2 is ANQGSEA in the germline V gene. CDR3 in DNA: TGCAGCGTTAGAGCTGGGTCGGCAGGCGCTGAAGCTTTCTTT. It translates to CSVRAGSAGAEAFF.